This T cell receptor (beta chain) was sequenced during a study of PD-1 blockade in classical Hodgkin lymphoma. Germline V CDR1 and CDR2: LNHDA, SQIVND (reference sequence). V was trimmed by 0 bases and J by 2 bases, leaving 4 bases between them. The CDR3 has 14 residues. Here immunoSEQ multiplex PCR was the method, and the copy in TCRdb shows in-frame clones only, minus some. The top ten clones hold 6.5% to 8% of a sample with about 24,000 clones, over 70% of them seen once. Patients all relapsed after autologous stem cell transplantation, and there was variation in brentuximab vedotin exposure. The clonotype was recovered from a human donor with classical Hodgkin lymphoma. The chain employs TRBV19 and TRBJ2-2; no clear D gene. Sequencing used peripheral blood mononuclear cells (PBMCs), obtained at baseline. CDR3 bases: TGTGCCAGTAGTATAGATCCTAACACCGGGGAGCTGTTTTTT. As protein: CASSIDPNTGELFF. Full variable domain (missing parts from reference TRBV19 and TRBJ2-2): DGGITQSPKYLFRKEGQNVTLSCEQNLNHDAMYWYRQDPGQGLRLIYYSQIVNDFQKGDIAEGYSVSREKKESFPLTVTSAQKNPTAFYLCASSIDPNTGELFFGEGSRLTVL.